These 32 T cell receptor beta chains were all obtained from the same sample, sequenced in a study of tumor-infiltrating lymphocytes in primary liver carcinoma. The tissue used was unsorted bulk material of about 19-34 mg. RNA and DNA were co-extracted from it with the AllPrep DNA/RNA mini kit. The template, about 540 ng total RNA, yielded TCR beta cDNA made with a constant-region primer. ARM-PCR, slightly modified, supplied the TCR beta libraries through three nested multiplex PCR rounds. TRBV1-TRBV30 forward primers paired with a C-beta reverse primer were used in the first two PCR rounds, which ran approximately 11 cycles each. Via MiXCR, TCRdb re-called the multiplex PCR reads, giving one row per CDR3 protein. Among 75,000 to 90,000 distinct CDR3 sequences, approximately 70% were seen once, and the ten largest hold approximately 19%. Sequenced sample: liver tumor tissue from sampling region 1. Subset: tumor region T1, superior pole. Source of these receptors: a middle-aged man with primary liver carcinoma and hepatitis B virus infection.

At least ten counts were recorded for this clonotype. The V call is TRBV29-1, the J call TRBJ2-3; 9 nucleotides match TRBD2. The CDR3 contains 14 residues. The germline V gene has CDR1 SQVTM and CDR2 ANQGSEA. Losses at the gene ends were 6 bases for V and 2 bases for J; bases not matched to a gene: 6. The CDR3 nucleotides are TGCAGCGTCGCTCCTAGCGGGGACACAGATACGCAGTATTTT. Translating gives CSVAPSGDTDTQYF.

As concerns this clonotype: Relative to the germline gene, one junction end is altered; a read error may explain this. V gene TRBV29-1 combines with J gene TRBJ2-7; 9 bases fit TRBD1. Germline values: CDR1 SQVTM, CDR2 ANQGSEA. This CDR3 contains 14 residues. In nucleotides, the CDR3 is TGCATCGTTATAACAGGGGGCAGTCCCTACGAGCAGTACTTC. Translated, it gives CIVITGGSPYEQYF.

This clonotype is a singleton in its sample. The chain couples TRBV7-8 to TRBJ2-7, with TRBD1 as a possible D gene (6 bases). The J call may be incorrect, as the DNA end agrees better with TRBJ2-1. The CDR3 has 15 residues. Germline V gene lookup returns CDR1 SGHVS and CDR2 FQNEAQ. The CDR3 here is CASSSGHGVQYEQFF. The CDR3 nucleotides are TGTGCCAGCAGCTCGGGACATGGGGTTCAGTACGAGCAGTTCTTC.

There are many counts of this clonotype. The chain combines TRBV20-1 with TRBJ2-1; 8 bases are shared with TRBD2. CDR3 length: 15 residues. Trimming took 0 bases from V and 4 from J; bases not matched to a gene: 5. Germline V lookup: CDR1 DFQATT, CDR2 SNEGSKA (reference sequence). CDR3 region: CSARDAGGSYNEQFF. The CDR3 coding sequence is TGCAGTGCTAGAGATGCGGGAGGTAGTTACAATGAGCAGTTCTTC.

Regarding this clonotype: This could be a read error, since a much larger clone is one nucleotide away. This rearrangement joins TRBV6-1 to TRBJ1-2, with 8 bases identical to TRBD1. CDR1 and CDR2 from the germline V gene are MNHNS and SASEGT. There are 17 residues in the CDR3. The CDR3 is CASSDWQGANKNYGYAF. DNA of the CDR3: TGTGCCAGCAGTGATTGGCAGGGGGCTAATAAGAACTATGGCTACGCCTTC.

A few counts support this clonotype. This may stem from a read error, because a much larger clone lies one nucleotide away. The rearrangement uses TRBV6-2 or TRBV6-3 and TRBJ2-5, with D perhaps matching TRBD2 (5 bases). Looked up from germline, CDR1 is MNHEY and CDR2 is SVGEGT. The CDR3 is made up of 15 amino acids. The chain's CDR3 is CASAPISTSSETHYF. DNA of the CDR3: TGTGCCAGCGCCCCCATTTCAACTAGTTCAGAGACCCACTACTTC.

Points on this clonotype: A much larger clone sits a single nucleotide away, making a read error possible. The V gene is TRBV28, the J gene TRBJ2-7; D is undetermined. This CDR3 has 12 amino acids. Germline assignment: CDR1 MDHEN and CDR2 SYDVKM. V was trimmed by 10 bases and J by 7 bases, leaving 17 bases between them. The CDR3 spells CAISVDPWEQYF. CDR3 DNA sequence: TGTGCCATCAGCGTCGATCCCTGGGAGCAGTACTTC.

In regard to this clonotype: It is likely a read error, because the conserved phenylalanine at the end of the CDR3 is missing. The limits of the CDR3 on the DNA are not certain, so only TCRdb's listed CDR3 is given. The chain uses TRBV29-1 and TRBJ2-1. The CDR3 has 10 amino acids, counting both end residues. CDR1 is SQVTM and CDR2 is ANQGSEA in the germline V gene. CDR3 loop: CSFLTGEQLL.

This clonotype showed up just a few times. At one of its ends the junction is not consistent with the germline gene, which may arise from a read error. This chain connects TRBV11-2 to TRBJ2-7, with D possibly TRBD2 on 5 matching bases. The V gene's germline CDR1 is SGHAT and CDR2 FQNNGV. This CDR3 region has 14 residues. The CDR3 sequence: CASGLTDGAYGQYF. CDR3 nucleotides: TGCGCCAGCGGCTTAACCGACGGAGCCTACGGGCAGTACTTC.

Points on this clonotype: Germline is not matched at one junction end, which may reflect a read error. This chain uses TRBV11-2 with TRBJ2-3, with 8 bases lining up with TRBD1. This CDR3 comprises 13 residues. Germline assignment: CDR1 SGHAT and CDR2 FQNNGV. The CDR3 DNA sequence: TGCGCCAGCAATGGCGACAGGGGTGATACGCAGTATTTT. This codes for CASNGDRGDTQYF. Based on the CDR3 plus reference TRBV11-2 and TRBJ2-3, the full variable domain is EAGVAQSPRYKIIEKRQSVAFWCNPISGHATLYWYQQILGQGPKLLIQFQNNGVVDDSQLPKDRFSAERLKGVDSTLKIQPAKLEDSAVYLCASNGDRGDTQYFGPGTRLTVL.

This chain joins TRBV28 and TRBJ2-1, with D unresolved. The CDR3 length is 11 residues. Germline loops: CDR1 MDHEN, CDR2 SYDVKM. CDR3 in amino acids: CTTRGYNEQFF. The CDR3 DNA is TGTACCACCCGCGGTTATAATGAGCAGTTCTTC.

This clonotype was found many times. This chain links TRBV6-1 with TRBJ2-3, with 7 bases matching TRBD2. The V segment lost 6 bases and the J segment 4 bases; nucleotides outside the gene matches: 7. Germline CDR1 and CDR2: MNHNS and SASEGT. The length of the CDR3 is 14 residues. CDR3 sequence reads: CASSRTSTADTQYF. The CDR3 nucleotides are TGTGCCAGCAGCAGGACTAGTACGGCAGATACGCAGTATTTT.

About this clonotype itself: A much larger clone lies a single base off, so this may be a read error. Here the CDR3 reads CARSLLFGTEAFF. The CDR3 DNA reads TGTGCCAGAAGTTTACTTTTTGGCACTGAAGCTTTCTTT. The rearrangement joins TRBV28 to TRBJ1-1; D remains unclear. Germline lookup yields CDR1 MDHEN and CDR2 SYDVKM. CDR3 size: 13 residues.

Worth noting for this clonotype: Germline is not matched at one junction end, which may reflect a read error. The gene calls are TRBV10-1 and TRBJ2-1; 11 bases map to TRBD2. This CDR3 is built from 16 residues. Germline V gives CDR1 WNHNN, CDR2 SYGVQD (reference sequence). CDR3 DNA: TGCTCCAGCAGTGATACTAGCGGGAGCCCTAGAAATGAGGAGTTCTTC. Encoded protein: CSSSDTSGSPRNEEFF.

This clonotype is medium-sized. The rearrangement uses TRBV11-1 and TRBJ2-2; 7 bases are shared with TRBD1. The junction had 2 bases not matched to a gene; V was cut back by 5 bases and J by 2 bases. This CDR3 contains 14 residues. Germline assignment: CDR1 SGHAT and CDR2 FQDESV (reference sequence). Here the CDR3 DNA reads TGTGCCAGCAGCCACAGGGGTAACACCGGGGAGCTGTTTTTT. This encodes CASSHRGNTGELFF.

As regards this clonotype: A junction end diverges from the germline sequence, so it may reflect a read error. The gene calls are TRBV6-1 and TRBJ2-2, with TRBD2 identical over 8 bases. There are 15 residues in the CDR3. Germline V gene sequence: CDR1 MNHNS, CDR2 SASEGT. The chain's CDR3 is CASNSHQRESGELLF. CDR3 DNA: TGTGCCAGTAATTCCCACCAGCGGGAGTCCGGGGAGCTGTTATTT.

Note on this clonotype: Because it lacks the conserved phenylalanine or tryptophan at the end, this CDR3 is likely a read error. This chain joins TRBV11-2 and TRBJ2-3, with D possibly being TRBD1 or TRBD2 (6 bases each). Germline V gene lookup returns CDR1 SGHAT and CDR2 FQNNGV. The CDR3 contains 14 residues. The CDR3 DNA reads TGTACCGGAGGGGCACGGGGGCCCGCAGATACGCAGTATTAT. Translating gives CTGGARGPADTQYY.

A note on this clonotype: This CDR3 is missing its conserved last phenylalanine or tryptophan, likely due to a read error. J is TRBJ2-7 and V is TRBV7-9, with a weak D call TRBD2 (5 bases). CDR3 size: 14 residues. V was shortened by 8 bases and J by 6 bases, with 20 bases between the two germline ends. Germline values: CDR1 SEHNR, CDR2 FQNEAQ (reference sequence). CDR3 bases: TGTGCCAGCCCCCCAGGAGGTTCTTCTGGCGAGCAGTACTGC. The encoded protein is CASPPGGSSGEQYC.

A remark on this clonotype: A much more abundant neighbour one base away suggests this may be a read error. This rearrangement joins TRBV5-1 to TRBJ2-1; D is unclear. The length of the CDR3 is 12 residues. The germline V gene encodes CDR1 SGHRS and CDR2 YFSETQ. The CDR3 region is CTSSNANNEQFF. CDR3 DNA sequence: TGCACCAGCAGCAACGCGAACAATGAGCAGTTCTTC.

Note on this clonotype: This likely comes from a read error, as the CDR3 has no conserved phenylalanine or tryptophan at its end. The chain joins TRBV14 to TRBJ2-4; D not certain. The germline V gene has CDR1 SGHDN and CDR2 FVKESK. The CDR3 spans 15 residues. CDR3 bases: TGTGCCAGCAGCCAAGTGGGTCGGCGAAATAACAATCAGTACCTC. It is translated as CASSQVGRRNNNQYL.

The chain links TRBV29-1 to TRBJ2-3; 10 nucleotides match TRBD2. The germline CDR1 and CDR2 sequences are SQVTM and ANQGSEA. V was clipped by 3 bases and J by 7 bases; unmatched bases: 16. This CDR3 has 17 residues. CDR3 loop: CSVDLPSGSFGTNTQYF. CDR3 DNA sequence: TGCAGCGTTGATTTGCCTAGCGGGAGTTTCGGGACAAATACGCAGTATTTT.

About this clonotype: This sequence may be a read error, since a much larger clone differs from it by one base. The rearrangement joins TRBV12-3 or TRBV12-4 to TRBJ2-5; D remains ambiguous. This CDR3 is built from 10 residues. The V end was cut by 8 bases, the J end by 10 bases, with 11 bases between. The CDR3 here is CASLPRVQYF. For the CDR3, the DNA is TGTGCCAGCCTCCCCCGGGTCCAGTACTTC.

This clonotype has a handful of counts. Without the conserved terminal phenylalanine or tryptophan, this CDR3 likely stems from a read error. The chain carries TRBV29-1 and TRBJ1-1; D is unresolved. The CDR3 loop spans 10 amino acids. The germline V gene has CDR1 SQVTM and CDR2 ANQGSEA. V gave up 5 bases and J gave up 4 bases, with 5 bases separating them. The CDR3 DNA follows: TGCAGCGTTCTCGGCACTGAAGCTTTCCAT. Amino acids: CSVLGTEAFH.

A word on this clonotype: One junction end disagrees with the germline gene, perhaps due to a read error. J is TRBJ2-5 and V is TRBV30; D is perhaps TRBD2 (6 bases). Germline CDR1 and CDR2: GTSNPN and SVGIG (reference sequence). The CDR3 totals 16 residues. CDR3: CAFHHRTGSGQETQYF. The CDR3 nucleotides read TGTGCCTTTCACCACCGTACGGGTAGCGGACAAGAGACCCAATACTTC.

In regard to this clonotype: Germline and junction disagree at one end, which may indicate a read error. The J gene is TRBJ1-1, the V gene TRBV28; the D is unclear. The germline V gene encodes CDR1 MDHEN and CDR2 SYDVKM. This CDR3 comprises 17 residues. CDR3 protein: CTSSPTLTGLTITEAFF. CDR3 DNA sequence: TGTACCAGCAGTCCTACCCTGACGGGGTTGACTATCACTGAAGCTTTCTTT.

This clonotype is medium-sized within its sample. This chain uses TRBV6-5 with TRBJ2-1; weak D call: TRBD1 (6 bases). Trimming pared 6 bases from V and 5 bases from J, leaving 11 bases between. The CDR3 is 13 amino acids. Looked up from germline, CDR1 is MNHEY and CDR2 is SVGAGI. CDR3 in amino acids: CASSPTGNNEQFF. CDR3 coding DNA: TGTGCCAGCAGCCCAACAGGGAACAATGAGCAGTTCTTC.

This clonotype was found once. This chain joins TRBV5-1 and TRBJ2-2, with D maybe TRBD2 (6 bases). Germline CDR1 is SGHRS and CDR2 is YFSETQ. V was pared by 1 base and J by 2 bases, with 18 bases between. The CDR3 contains 18 residues. Written as DNA, the CDR3 is TGCGCCAGCAGCTTGATATTTGGAGGGACGGTCAACACCGGGGAGCTGTTTTTT. This translates into CASSLIFGGTVNTGELFF. The full variable domain, rest sourced from reference TRBV5-1 and TRBJ2-2, is KAGVTQTPRYLIKTRGQQVTLSCSPISGHRSVSWYQQTPGQGLQFLFEYFSETQRNKGNFPGRFSGRQFSNSRSEMNVSTLELGDSALYLCASSLIFGGTVNTGELFFGEGSRLTVL.

On this clonotype: One end of the junction fails to match germline, which may point to a read error. The J gene is TRBJ1-6, the V gene TRBV28; D gene ambiguous. Germline loops: CDR1 MDHEN, CDR2 SYDVKM. This CDR3 region has 12 residues. The CDR3 DNA is TGTGCCAGCACTCCTGATGGCGGCGGAGGGTACTTT. As protein: CASTPDGGGGYF.

With regard to this clonotype: One junction end disagrees with the germline gene, perhaps due to a read error. The chain joins TRBV6-1 to TRBJ1-5; TRBD1 agrees at 7 bases. Germline loops: CDR1 MNHNS, CDR2 SASEGT. This CDR3 is built from 14 residues. The CDR3 reads CASSERGQDQPKHF. The CDR3 DNA reads TGTGCCAGCAGTGAAAGAGGACAGGACCAGCCCAAGCATTTT.

The rearrangement uses TRBV29-1 and TRBJ1-2; D is possibly TRBD1 (5 bases). The length of the CDR3 is 12 residues. Trimming stripped 5 bases from V and 13 bases from J, with 20 bases between. Germline V gene lookup returns CDR1 SQVTM and CDR2 ANQGSEA. The CDR3 is CSVSQGANGCTF. DNA for the CDR3: TGCAGCGTTTCCCAAGGGGCTAATGGGTGCACCTTC. Full variable domain (remainder filled in from reference TRBV29-1 and TRBJ1-2): SAVISQKPSRDICQRGTSLTIQCQVDSQVTMMFWYRQQPGQSLTLIATANQGSEATYESGFVIDKFPISRPNLTFSTLTVSNMSPEDSSIYLCSVSQGANGCTFGSGTRLTVV.

In this sample, this clonotype turned up once. The junction departs from the called germline gene at one end, perhaps through a read error. The CDR3 region is CASSSQLGTNGTANNIQYF. The CDR3 DNA is TGTGCCAGCAGCTCGCAACTGGGGACTAACGGGACAGCCAATAACATTCAGTACTTC. V is TRBV5-4 and J is TRBJ2-4, with D possibly being TRBD1 or TRBD2 (7 bases each). Germline-derived CDR1 and CDR2 are SGHNT and YYREEE (reference sequence). This CDR3 region has 19 residues.

As regards this clonotype: This CDR3 fails to terminate in the conserved phenylalanine or tryptophan, so it likely reflects a read error. The chain combines TRBV29-1 with TRBJ2-7, with 10 nucleotides matching TRBD1. V shed 8 bases and J 4 bases; nucleotides not matched to a gene: 11. The CDR3 consists of 14 residues. Germline assignment: CDR1 SQVTM and CDR2 ANQGSEA. The CDR3 loop reads CSLRNRDRGYEQYL. The DNA of the CDR3 is TGCAGCCTTCGAAATCGGGACAGGGGATACGAGCAGTACCTC.